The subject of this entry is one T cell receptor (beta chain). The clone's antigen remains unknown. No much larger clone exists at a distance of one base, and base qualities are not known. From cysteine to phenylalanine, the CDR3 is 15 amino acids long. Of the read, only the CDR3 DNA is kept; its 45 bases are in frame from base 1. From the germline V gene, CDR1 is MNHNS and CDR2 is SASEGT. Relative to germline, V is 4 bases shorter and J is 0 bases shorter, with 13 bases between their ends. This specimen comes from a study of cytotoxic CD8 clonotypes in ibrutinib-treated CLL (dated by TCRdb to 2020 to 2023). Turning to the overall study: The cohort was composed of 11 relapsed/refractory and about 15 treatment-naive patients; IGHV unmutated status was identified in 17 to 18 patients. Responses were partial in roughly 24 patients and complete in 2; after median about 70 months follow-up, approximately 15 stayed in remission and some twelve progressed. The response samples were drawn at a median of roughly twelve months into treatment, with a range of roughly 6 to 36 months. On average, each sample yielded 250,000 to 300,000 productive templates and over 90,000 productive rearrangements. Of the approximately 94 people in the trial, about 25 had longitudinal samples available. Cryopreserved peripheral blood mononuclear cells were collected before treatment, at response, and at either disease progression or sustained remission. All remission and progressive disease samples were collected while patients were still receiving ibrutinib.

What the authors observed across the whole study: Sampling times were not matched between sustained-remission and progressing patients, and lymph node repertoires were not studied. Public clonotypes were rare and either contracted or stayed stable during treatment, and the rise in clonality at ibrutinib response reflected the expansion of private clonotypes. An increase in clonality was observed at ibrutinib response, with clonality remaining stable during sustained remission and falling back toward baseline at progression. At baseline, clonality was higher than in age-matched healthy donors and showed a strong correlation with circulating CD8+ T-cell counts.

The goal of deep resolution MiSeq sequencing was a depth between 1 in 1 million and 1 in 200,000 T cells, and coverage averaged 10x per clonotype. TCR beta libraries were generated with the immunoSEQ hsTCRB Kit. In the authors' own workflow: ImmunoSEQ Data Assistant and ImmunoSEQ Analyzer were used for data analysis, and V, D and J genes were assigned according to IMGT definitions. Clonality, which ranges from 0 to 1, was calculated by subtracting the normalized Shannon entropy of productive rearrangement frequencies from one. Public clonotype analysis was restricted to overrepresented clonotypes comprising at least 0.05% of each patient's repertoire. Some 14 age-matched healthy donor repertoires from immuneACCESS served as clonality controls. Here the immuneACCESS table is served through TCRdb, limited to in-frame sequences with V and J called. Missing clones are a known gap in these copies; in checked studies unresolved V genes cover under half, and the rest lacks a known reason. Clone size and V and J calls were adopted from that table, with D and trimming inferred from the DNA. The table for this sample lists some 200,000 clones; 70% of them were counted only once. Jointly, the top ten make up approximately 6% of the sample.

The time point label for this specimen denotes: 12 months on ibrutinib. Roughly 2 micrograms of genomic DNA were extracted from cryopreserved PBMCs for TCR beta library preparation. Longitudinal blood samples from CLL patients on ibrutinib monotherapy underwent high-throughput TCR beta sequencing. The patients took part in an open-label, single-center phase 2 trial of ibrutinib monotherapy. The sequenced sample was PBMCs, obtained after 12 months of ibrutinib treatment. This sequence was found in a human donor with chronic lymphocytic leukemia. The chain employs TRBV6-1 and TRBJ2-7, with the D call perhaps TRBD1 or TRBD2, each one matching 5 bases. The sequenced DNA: TGTGCCAGCAGTGCGCGGTGGGGGAGCTCCTACGAGCAGTACTTC. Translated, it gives CASSARWGSSYEQYF.